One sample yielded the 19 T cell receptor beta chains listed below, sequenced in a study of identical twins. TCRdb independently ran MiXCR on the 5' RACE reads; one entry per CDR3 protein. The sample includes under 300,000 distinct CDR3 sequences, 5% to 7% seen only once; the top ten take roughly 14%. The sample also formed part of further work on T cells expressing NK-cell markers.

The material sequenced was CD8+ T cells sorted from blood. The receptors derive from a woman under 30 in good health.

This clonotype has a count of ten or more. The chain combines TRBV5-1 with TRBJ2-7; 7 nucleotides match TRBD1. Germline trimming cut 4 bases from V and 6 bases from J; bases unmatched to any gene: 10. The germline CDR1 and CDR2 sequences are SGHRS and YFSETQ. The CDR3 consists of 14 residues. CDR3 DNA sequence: TGCGCCAGCAGCGCCCGGGACAGCCGGGCCGAGCAGTACTTC. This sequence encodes CASSARDSRAEQYF.

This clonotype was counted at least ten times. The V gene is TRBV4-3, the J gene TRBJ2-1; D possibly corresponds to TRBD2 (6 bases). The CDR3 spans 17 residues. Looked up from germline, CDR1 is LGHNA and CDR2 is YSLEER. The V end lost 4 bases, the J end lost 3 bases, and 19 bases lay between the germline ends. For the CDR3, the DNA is TGCGCCAGCAGCCCCACTGGGTCCGGGAGAGGCTACAATGAGCAGTTCTTC. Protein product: CASSPTGSGRGYNEQFF.

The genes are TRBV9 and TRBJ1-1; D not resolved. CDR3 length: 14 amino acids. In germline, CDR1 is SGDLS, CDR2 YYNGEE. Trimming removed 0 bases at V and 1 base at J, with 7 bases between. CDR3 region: CASSVGPTNTEAFF. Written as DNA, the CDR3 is TGTGCCAGCAGCGTAGGTCCGACGAACACTGAAGCTTTCTTT.

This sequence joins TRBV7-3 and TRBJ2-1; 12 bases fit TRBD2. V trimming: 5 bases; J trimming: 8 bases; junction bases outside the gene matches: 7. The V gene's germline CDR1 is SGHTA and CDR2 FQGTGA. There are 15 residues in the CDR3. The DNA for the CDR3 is TGTGCCAGCAGCCCGACTAGCGGGGGTCTCTATGAGCAGTTCTTC. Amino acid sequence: CASSPTSGGLYEQFF. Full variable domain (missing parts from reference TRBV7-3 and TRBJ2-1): GAGVSQTPSNKVTEKGKYVELRCDPISGHTALYWYRQSLGQGPEFLIYFQGTGAADDSGLPNDRFFAVRPEGSVSTLKIQRTERGDSAVYLCASSPTSGGLYEQFFGPGTRLTVL.

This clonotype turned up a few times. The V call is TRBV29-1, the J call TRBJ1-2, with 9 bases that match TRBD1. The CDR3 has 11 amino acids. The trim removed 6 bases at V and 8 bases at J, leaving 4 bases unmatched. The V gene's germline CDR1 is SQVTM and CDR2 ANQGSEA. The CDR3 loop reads CSVDRGLGYTF. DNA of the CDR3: TGCAGCGTGGACAGGGGTCTGGGCTACACCTTC.

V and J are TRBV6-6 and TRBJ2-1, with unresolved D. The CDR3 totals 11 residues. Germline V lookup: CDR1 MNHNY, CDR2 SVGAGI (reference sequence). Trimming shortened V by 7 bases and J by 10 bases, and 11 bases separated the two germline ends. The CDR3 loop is CASTSSAEQFF. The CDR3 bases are TGTGCCAGCACTTCCTCGGCCGAGCAGTTCTTC.

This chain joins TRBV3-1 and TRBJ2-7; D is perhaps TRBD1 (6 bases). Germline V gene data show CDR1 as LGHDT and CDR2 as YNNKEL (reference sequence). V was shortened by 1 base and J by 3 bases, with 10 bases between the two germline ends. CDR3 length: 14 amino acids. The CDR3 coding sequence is TGTGCCAGCAGCCAAGTCGAACAGGGCTACGAGCAGTACTTC. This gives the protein CASSQVEQGYEQYF.

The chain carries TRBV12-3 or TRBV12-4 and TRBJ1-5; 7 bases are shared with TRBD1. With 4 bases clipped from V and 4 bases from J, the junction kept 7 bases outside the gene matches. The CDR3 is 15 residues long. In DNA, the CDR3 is TGTGCCAGCAGTTCCGACAGGGAGAGGAATCAGCCCCAGCATTTT. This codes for CASSSDRERNQPQHF.

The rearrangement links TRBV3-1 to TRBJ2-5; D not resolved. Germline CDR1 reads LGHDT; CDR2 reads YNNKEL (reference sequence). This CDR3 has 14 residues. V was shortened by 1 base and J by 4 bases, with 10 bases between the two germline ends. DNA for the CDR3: TGTGCCAGCAGCCAAGTGGGTTACGGAGAGACCCAGTACTTC. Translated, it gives CASSQVGYGETQYF.

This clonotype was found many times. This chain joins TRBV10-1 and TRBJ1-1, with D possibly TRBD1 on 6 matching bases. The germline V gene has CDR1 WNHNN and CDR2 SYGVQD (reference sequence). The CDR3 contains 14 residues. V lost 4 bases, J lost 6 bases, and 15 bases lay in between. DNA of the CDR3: TGCGCCAGCAGTGGGGGGCCCCCGTACGCTGAAGCTTTCTTT. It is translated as CASSGGPPYAEAFF.

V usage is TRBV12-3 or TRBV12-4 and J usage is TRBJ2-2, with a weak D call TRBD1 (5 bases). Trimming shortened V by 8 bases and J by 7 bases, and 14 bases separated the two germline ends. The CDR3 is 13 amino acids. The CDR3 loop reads CASDQGSSGELFF. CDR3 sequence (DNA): TGTGCCAGCGACCAGGGCTCCAGCGGGGAGCTGTTTTTT.

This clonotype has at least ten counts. The CDR3 here is CASSSRDRGGDEQFF. CDR3 nucleotide sequence: TGTGCCAGCAGCAGCCGGGACAGGGGTGGGGATGAGCAGTTCTTC. The rearrangement links TRBV7-9 to TRBJ2-1, with 10 bases fitting TRBD1. CDR3 length: 15 amino acids. Unmatched junction bases numbered 9, after V lost 5 bases and J lost 8 bases. The V gene's germline CDR1 is SEHNR and CDR2 FQNEAQ (reference sequence).

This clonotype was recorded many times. The CDR3 loop reads CASSLRGGARNEQFF. CDR3 sequence (DNA): TGTGCCAGCAGTTTACGCGGGGGGGCCCGCAATGAGCAGTTCTTC. The genes are TRBV12-3 or TRBV12-4 and TRBJ2-1; the match to TRBD2 covers 9 bases. This CDR3 contains 15 residues. Trimming removed 2 bases from V and 6 bases from J; junction bases left unmatched: 5.

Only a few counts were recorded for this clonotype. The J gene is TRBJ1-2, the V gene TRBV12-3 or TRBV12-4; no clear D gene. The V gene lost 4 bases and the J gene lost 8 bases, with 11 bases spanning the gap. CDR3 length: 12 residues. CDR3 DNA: TGTGCCAGCAGTTCGGAATGGAAAGGCTACACCTTC. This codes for CASSSEWKGYTF.

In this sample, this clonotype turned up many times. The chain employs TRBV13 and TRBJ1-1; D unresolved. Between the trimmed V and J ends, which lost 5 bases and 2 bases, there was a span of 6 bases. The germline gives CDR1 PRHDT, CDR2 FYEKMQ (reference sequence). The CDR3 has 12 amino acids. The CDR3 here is CASSTENTEAFF. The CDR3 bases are TGTGCCAGCAGCACCGAAAACACTGAAGCTTTCTTT.

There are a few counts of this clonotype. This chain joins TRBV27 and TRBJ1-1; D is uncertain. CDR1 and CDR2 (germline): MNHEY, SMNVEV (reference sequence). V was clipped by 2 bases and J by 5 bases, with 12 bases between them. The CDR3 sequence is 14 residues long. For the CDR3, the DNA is TGTGCCAGCAGTTTAAGAATTTCTAGTACTGAAGCTTTCTTT. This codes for CASSLRISSTEAFF.

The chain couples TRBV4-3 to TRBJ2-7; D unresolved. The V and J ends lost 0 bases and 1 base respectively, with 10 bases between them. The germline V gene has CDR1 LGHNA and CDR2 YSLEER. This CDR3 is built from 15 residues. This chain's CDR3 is CASSQDYGGSYEQYF. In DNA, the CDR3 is TGCGCCAGCAGCCAAGATTACGGTGGGTCCTACGAGCAGTACTTC.

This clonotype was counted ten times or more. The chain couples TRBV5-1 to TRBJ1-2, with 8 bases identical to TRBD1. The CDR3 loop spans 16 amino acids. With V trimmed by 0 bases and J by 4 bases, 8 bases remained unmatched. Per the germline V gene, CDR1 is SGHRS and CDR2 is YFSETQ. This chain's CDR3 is CASSLVEQGAGYGYTF. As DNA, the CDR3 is TGCGCCAGCAGCTTGGTTGAGCAGGGGGCCGGCTATGGCTACACCTTC.

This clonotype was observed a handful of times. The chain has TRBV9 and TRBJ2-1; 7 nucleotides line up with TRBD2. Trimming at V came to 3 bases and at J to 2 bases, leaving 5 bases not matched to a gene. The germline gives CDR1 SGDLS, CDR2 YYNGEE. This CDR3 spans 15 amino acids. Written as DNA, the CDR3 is TGTGCCAGCAGCGCAGCTAGCGGTACCTACAATGAGCAGTTCTTC. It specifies CASSAASGTYNEQFF.